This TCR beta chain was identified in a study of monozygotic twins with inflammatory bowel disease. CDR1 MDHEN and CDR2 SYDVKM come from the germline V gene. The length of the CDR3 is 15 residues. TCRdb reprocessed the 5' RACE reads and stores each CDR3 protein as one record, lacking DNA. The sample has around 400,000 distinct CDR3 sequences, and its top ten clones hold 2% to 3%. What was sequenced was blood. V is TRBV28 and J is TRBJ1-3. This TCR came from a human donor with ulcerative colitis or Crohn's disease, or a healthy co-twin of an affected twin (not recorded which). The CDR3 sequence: CASGLTVQSGNTIYF. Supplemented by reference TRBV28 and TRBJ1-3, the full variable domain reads DVKVTQSSRYLVKRTGEKVFLECVQDMDHENMFWYRQDPGLGLRLIYFSYDVKMKEKGDIPEGYSVSREKKERFSLILESASTNQTSMYLCASGLTVQSGNTIYFGEGSWLTVV.